These 31 T cell receptor beta chains came from one sample sequenced in a study of cytomegalovirus exposure and HLA in healthy donors. Using immunoSEQ multiplex PCR, the repertoire was profiled, and TCRdb retains in-frame clones only, with some absent. Of around 60,000 clones listed, around 90% are singletons. Specimen: PBMCs. These receptors were collected from a man between 18 and 29 years old in good health and CMV-seronegative.

The gene calls are TRBV28 and TRBJ2-7; no firm D call. Germline V gene lookup returns CDR1 MDHEN and CDR2 SYDVKM. The CDR3 totals 14 residues. V shed 3 bases and J shed 3 bases, with 12 bases lying between them. The DNA of the CDR3 is TGTGCCAGCAGTTTCACAGCCCGAGTCTACGAGCAGTACTTC. Amino acid sequence: CASSFTARVYEQYF.

The chain links TRBV18 to TRBJ2-7; perhaps TRBD2 as D (5 bases). Germline lookup yields CDR1 KGHSH and CDR2 LQKENI. Trimming stripped 0 bases from V and 3 bases from J, with 15 bases between. The length of the CDR3 is 16 residues. This CDR3 reads CASSPPSEGRNYEQYF. The CDR3 nucleotides read TGTGCCAGCTCACCACCGAGCGAGGGCAGAAACTACGAGCAGTACTTC. The full variable domain, completed using reference TRBV18 and TRBJ2-7, is NAGVMQNPRHLVRRRGQEARLRCSPMKGHSHVYWYRQLPEEGLKFMVYLQKENIIDESGMPKERFSAEFPKEGPSILRIQQVVRGDSAAYFCASSPPSEGRNYEQYFGPGTRLTVT.

The chain recombines TRBV5-4 with TRBJ2-7, with TRBD2 matching over 7 bases. V trimming: 3 bases; J trimming: 4 bases; junction bases outside the gene matches: 13. Germline assignment: CDR1 SGHNT and CDR2 YYREEE (reference sequence). The CDR3 extends over 16 amino acids. The CDR3 loop is CASSSFQGGEIYEQYF. CDR3 DNA sequence: TGTGCCAGCAGCTCGTTTCAGGGAGGGGAAATTTACGAGCAGTACTTC.

CDR3 coding DNA: TGTGCCAGCAGTTTAGGGAAGACAGGGATATTTGGCACAGATACGCAGTATTTT. Protein sequence: CASSLGKTGIFGTDTQYF. The chain employs TRBV27 and TRBJ2-3; 7 bases match TRBD1. V shed 2 bases and J 1 base; nucleotides not matched to a gene: 12. The CDR3 totals 18 residues. The V gene's germline CDR1 is MNHEY and CDR2 SMNVEV (reference sequence).

This chain uses TRBV7-6 with TRBJ1-4, with D possibly matching TRBD1 (5 bases). CDR3 length: 16 amino acids. Germline V gene data show CDR1 as SGHVS and CDR2 as FNYEAQ. V lost 1 base to trimming and J lost 0 bases, with 9 bases between them. This CDR3 reads CASSLGQGATNEKLFF. The DNA for the CDR3 is TGTGCCAGCAGCTTAGGACAAGGGGCAACTAATGAAAAACTGTTTTTT.

This sequence joins TRBV15 and TRBJ2-5, with 7 positions matching TRBD1. Germline assignment: CDR1 LNHNV and CDR2 YYDKDF (reference sequence). This CDR3 region has 16 residues. V was clipped by 5 bases and J by 1 base; unmatched bases: 10. CDR3 sequence (DNA): TGTGCCACCAGCCGGTCTCCAAACAGGGGCCAAGAGACCCAGTACTTC. As protein: CATSRSPNRGQETQYF.

The V gene is TRBV30, the J gene TRBJ2-5, with D possibly being TRBD1 (6 bases). Looked up from germline, CDR1 is GTSNPN and CDR2 is SVGIG (reference sequence). This CDR3 comprises 15 residues. Deletions cut 4 bases from V and 2 bases from J, with 17 bases between. DNA for the CDR3: TGTGCCTGGACTGAACAGGGCTGGTATCAAGAGACCCAGTACTTC. Its protein product is CAWTEQGWYQETQYF.

J is TRBJ1-4 and V is TRBV4-1, with D perhaps TRBD1 (5 bases). CDR1 and CDR2 (germline): MGHRA, YSYEKL. The CDR3 totals 15 residues. Trimming shortened V by 5 bases and J by 0 bases, and 10 bases separated the two germline ends. As DNA, the CDR3 is TGCGCCAGCAGCTCCAGCAGGGCAACTAATGAAAAACTGTTTTTT. This codes for CASSSSRATNEKLFF.

The rearrangement joins TRBV9 to TRBJ2-2; weak D call: TRBD1 (6 bases). Trimming shortened V by 3 bases and J by 1 base, and 13 bases separated the two germline ends. CDR1 SGDLS and CDR2 YYNGEE come from the germline V gene. The CDR3 contains 16 residues. The CDR3, as DNA: TGTGCCAGCAGCGCCAATACAGGGCTGAACACCGGGGAGCTGTTTTTT. Translating it yields CASSANTGLNTGELFF.

The chain uses TRBV5-6 and TRBJ1-2; TRBD1 aligns across 7 bases. V was pared by 4 bases and J by 2 bases, with 5 bases of the junction left unmatched. This CDR3 has 14 residues. The germline CDR1 and CDR2 sequences are SGHDT and YYEEEE. The CDR3 region has the DNA TGTGCCAGCAGCAGACCGACAGGGAACTATGGCTACACCTTC. Translated: CASSRPTGNYGYTF.

This clone was recorded once. The V and J genes are TRBV28 and TRBJ2-1; TRBD2 might be the D (6 bases). Germline CDR1 and CDR2: MDHEN and SYDVKM. V lost 7 bases, J lost 3 bases, and 19 bases lay in between. The CDR3 has 16 amino acids. The CDR3: CASTNYGGSHYNEQFF. As DNA, the CDR3 is TGTGCCAGCACTAATTACGGAGGGAGTCACTACAATGAGCAGTTCTTC.

This clone came up once. The chain has TRBV19 and TRBJ2-6; a possible D gene is TRBD1 (5 bases). Trimming took 5 bases from V and 2 from J, leaving 10 bases between them. Germline values: CDR1 LNHDA, CDR2 SQIVND (reference sequence). CDR3 length: 15 residues. The CDR3 coding sequence is TGTGCCAGTAGTGCCACAGGAGCTGGGGCCAACGTCCTGACTTTC. Its protein product is CASSATGAGANVLTF.

The gene calls are TRBV5-1 and TRBJ2-3; perhaps TRBD2 as D (8 bases). CDR3 size: 16 residues. Trimming shortened V by 4 bases and J by 2 bases, and 17 bases separated the two germline ends. Germline CDR1 and CDR2: SGHRS and YFSETQ. The CDR3 bases are TGCGCCAGCAGCCCGGGGGGGGGACAGATCACAGATACGCAGTATTTT. Its translation is CASSPGGGQITDTQYF.

The chain uses TRBV15 and TRBJ2-1; TRBD2 is a possible D gene (6 bases). The CDR3 sequence is 15 residues long. Per germline, CDR1 LNHNV and CDR2 YYDKDF (reference sequence). V lost 0 bases and J lost 2, with 8 bases in between. CDR3 in DNA: TGTGCCACCAGCAGAGAGAGGACTACCTACAATGAGCAGTTCTTC. It codes for CATSRERTTYNEQFF.

This clone showed up just once. This chain uses TRBV28 with TRBJ1-3; possibly TRBD1 for D (5 bases). CDR3 size: 14 residues. Per germline, CDR1 MDHEN and CDR2 SYDVKM. V lost 6 bases, J lost 4 bases, and 13 bases lay in between. In DNA form, the CDR3 reads TGTGCCAGCAGCGCAGGGATGGCCGGAAACACCATATATTTT. This translates into CASSAGMAGNTIYF.

This clone was counted only a few times. The chain recombines TRBV11-2 with TRBJ2-7; 9 nucleotides align to TRBD2. CDR3 length: 14 residues. Germline CDR1 is SGHAT and CDR2 is FQNNGV. J gave up 7 bases and V 4 bases, and 8 bases lay outside the gene matches. CDR3 nucleotide sequence: TGTGCCAGCAGCTCTGGTAGCGGGAGTGAAGAGCAGTACTTC. Its translation: CASSSGSGSEEQYF.

The count of this clone is one. CDR3 in amino acids: CASSARGAKGYTF. The CDR3 DNA is TGTGCCAGCAGCGCCCGGGGGGCGAAGGGCTACACCTTC. The rearrangement uses TRBV27 and TRBJ1-2; a weak D match, TRBD1 (6 bases). The CDR3 consists of 13 residues. Trimming pared 6 bases from V and 8 bases from J, leaving 16 bases between. Germline V gene lookup returns CDR1 MNHEY and CDR2 SMNVEV (reference sequence).

The CDR3 nucleotides read TGTGCCAGTAGTACCCCTGGGGGGAATCACGAGCAGTACTTC. As protein: CASSTPGGNHEQYF. The chain is built from TRBV19 and TRBJ2-7, with D possibly matching TRBD2 (6 bases). The CDR3 extends over 14 amino acids. The V end lost 4 bases, the J end lost 5 bases, and 15 bases lay between the germline ends. Germline V gene data show CDR1 as LNHDA and CDR2 as SQIVND (reference sequence).

Worth noting for this clone: The same CDR3 also results from other DNA sequences found in this sample. This chain joins TRBV6-5 and TRBJ2-1; 11 nucleotides align to TRBD2. Germline V gene lookup returns CDR1 MNHEY and CDR2 SVGAGI. Losses at the gene ends were 4 bases for V and 3 bases for J; bases not matched to a gene: 5. This CDR3 has 16 residues. CDR3 sequence reads: CASSWATSGGYNEQFF. In DNA form, the CDR3 reads TGTGCCAGCAGTTGGGCCACTAGCGGGGGCTACAATGAGCAGTTCTTC.

V gene TRBV27 combines with J gene TRBJ1-2; 8 bases match TRBD1. Germline V gives CDR1 MNHEY, CDR2 SMNVEV (reference sequence). V lost 1 base to trimming and J lost 6 bases; unmatched junction nucleotides: 4. This CDR3 region has 14 residues. CDR3 sequence (DNA): TGTGCCAGCAGTTTATTCCCACAGGGGGATGGCTACACCTTC. Translated: CASSLFPQGDGYTF.

This clone was seen only a few times. The CDR3 DNA follows: TGTGCCAGCAGTGAAGGGACAGGGTACCCCTACGAGCAGTACTTC. This encodes CASSEGTGYPYEQYF. The chain employs TRBV2 and TRBJ2-7; 8 bases match TRBD1. With 1 base clipped from V and 2 bases from J, the junction kept 4 bases outside the gene matches. Germline V gives CDR1 SNHLY, CDR2 FYNNEI. CDR3 length: 15 residues.

The chain combines TRBV7-3 with TRBJ1-1, with D unclear. There are 13 residues in the CDR3. CDR1 and CDR2 (germline): SGHTA, FQGTGA. Trimming stripped 5 bases from V and 0 bases from J, with 7 bases between. The CDR3, as DNA: TGTGCCAGCAGCACCTATCTGAACACTGAAGCTTTCTTT. As protein: CASSTYLNTEAFF.

The chain uses TRBV7-9 and TRBJ2-2; D unclear. In germline, CDR1 is SEHNR, CDR2 FQNEAQ (reference sequence). V was trimmed by 4 bases and J by 3 bases, leaving 6 bases between them. The CDR3 loop spans 13 amino acids. CDR3 nucleotide sequence: TGTGCCAGCAGCTCCAGTGACACCGGGGAGCTGTTTTTT. Translating gives CASSSSDTGELFF.

This rearrangement joins TRBV27 to TRBJ2-3, with D possibly being TRBD2 (5 bases). The V and J ends lost 5 bases and 8 bases respectively, with 23 bases between them. Germline V lookup: CDR1 MNHEY, CDR2 SMNVEV (reference sequence). This CDR3 spans 16 amino acids. CDR3 nucleotides: TGTGCCAGCAGTGACTTCGGGGATAGGTCAATGAGTACGCAGTATTTT. It yields the protein CASSDFGDRSMSTQYF.

J is TRBJ2-7 and V is TRBV5-6; 7 bases line up with TRBD1. The V gene's germline CDR1 is SGHDT and CDR2 YYEEEE. This CDR3 contains 17 residues. After removal of 2 bases from V and 4 bases from J, the junction contained 15 bases not matched to a gene. The CDR3 reads CASSLRDSRGRTYEQYF. CDR3 nucleotide sequence: TGTGCCAGCAGCTTAAGGGACAGTAGGGGACGAACTTACGAGCAGTACTTC. The entire variable domain, with the rest obtained from reference TRBV5-6 and TRBJ2-7, is as follows: DAGVTQSPTHLIKTRGQQVTLRCSPKSGHDTVSWYQQALGQGPQFIFQYYEEEERQRGNFPDRFSGHQFPNYSSELNVNALLLGDSALYLCASSLRDSRGRTYEQYFGPGTRLTVT.

J is TRBJ2-5 and V is TRBV5-8, with TRBD1 identical over 10 bases. The CDR3 runs 14 residues. Germline CDR1 SGHTS, CDR2 YDEGEE. V lost 4 bases to trimming and J lost 5 bases; unmatched junction nucleotides: 5. CDR3 residues: CASSDRGLGETQYF. The CDR3 DNA is TGTGCCAGCAGCGACAGGGGGCTGGGGGAGACCCAGTACTTC.

The chain recombines TRBV10-3 with TRBJ1-2; D remains unclear. The CDR3 sequence is 12 residues long. Germline CDR1 ENHRY, CDR2 SYGVKD. Trimming took 11 bases from V and 4 from J, leaving 14 bases between them. The DNA of the CDR3 is TGTGCCTCCAGCCCGGAGGCCTATGGCTACACCTTC. Its protein product is CASSPEAYGYTF.

The chain couples TRBV28 to TRBJ1-5, with D possibly being TRBD1 (6 bases). This CDR3 contains 16 residues. Germline V gene sequence: CDR1 MDHEN, CDR2 SYDVKM. V lost 4 bases and J lost 7, with 20 bases in between. CDR3 sequence (DNA): TGTGCCAGCAGTTCGACGGGGGGGGGCGCGTCCCAGCCCCAGCATTTT. Its protein product is CASSSTGGGASQPQHF.

V is TRBV9 and J is TRBJ2-1; TRBD2 matches at 11 bases. There are 15 residues in the CDR3. Germline loops: CDR1 SGDLS, CDR2 YYNGEE. Trimming at V came to 3 bases and at J to 8 bases, leaving 7 bases not matched to a gene. The CDR3 protein is CASSDTSGGSDEQFF. DNA of the CDR3: TGTGCCAGCAGCGATACTAGCGGGGGTAGCGATGAGCAGTTCTTC.

The chain links TRBV13 to TRBJ2-4; D unresolved. This CDR3 is 16 amino acids long. V was shortened by 2 bases and J by 0 bases, with 11 bases between the two germline ends. Germline values: CDR1 PRHDT, CDR2 FYEKMQ (reference sequence). CDR3 nucleotides: TGTGCCAGCAGCTTAACGGAGCCTTTAGCCAAAAACATTCAGTACTTC. As protein: CASSLTEPLAKNIQYF.

The rearrangement links TRBV27 to TRBJ1-4; 7 positions agree with TRBD1. The CDR3 sequence is 14 residues long. The trim removed 10 bases at V and 5 bases at J, leaving 10 bases unmatched. Germline V gene data show CDR1 as MNHEY and CDR2 as SMNVEV (reference sequence). CDR3 coding DNA: TGTGCCACCAAAAGGGGGACAGCAAATGAAAAACTGTTTTTT. Its protein product is CATKRGTANEKLFF.